These T cell receptor beta chains were read from a single sample in a study of T cells and Merkel cell carcinoma outcomes. Repertoires were generated with immunoSEQ multiplex PCR, while TCRdb's copy carries only in-frame clones and drops some. The sample includes some 3,300 clones, 75% to 80% of them seen just once. The specimen was tumor tissue from Merkel cell carcinoma. The receptor source for this set is a human donor with Merkel cell carcinoma. Both conserved end residues are part of each CDR3.

len	v_gene	j_gene	CDR3aa
13	TRBV29-1	TRBJ1-5	CSVTDREGQPQHF
18	TRBV7-8	TRBJ1-2	CASSLSPGGLGRGYGYTF
13	TRBV9	TRBJ2-7	CASSVGPNYEQYF
20	TRBV4-3	TRBJ1-1	CASSQDLGQDSLFSGTEAFF
14	TRBV28	TRBJ1-1	CASSFHGSNTEAFF
11	TRBV20-1	TRBJ2-1	CSATRNNEQFF
16	TRBV7-8	TRBJ1-1	CASSLRGGGGLTEAFF
16	TRBV18	TRBJ2-5	CASSAGRGALQETQYF
15	TRBV27	TRBJ2-5	CASSLQGAGRETQYF
14	TRBV18	TRBJ1-2	CASSPDGHNYGYTF
13	TRBV7-8	TRBJ1-5	CASSLVSDQPQHF
15	TRBV4-1	TRBJ2-7	CASSQDASGFYEQYF
14	TRBV5-1	TRBJ2-5	CASSLRSGEETQYF
13	TRBV28	TRBJ1-2	CASSPRGAGGYTF
12	TRBV2	TRBJ1-2	CASSDLGYGYTF
14	TRBV4-1	TRBJ2-1	CASSHGQAANEQFF
17	TRBV28	TRBJ1-1	CASSSGAGWAGWSEAFF
14	TRBV5-1	TRBJ2-2	CASSFEGNTGELFF
14	TRBV7-9	TRBJ2-5	CASSLEWLAGTQYF
17	TRBV27	TRBJ2-2	CASSPTWRGSNTGELFF
15	TRBV5-1	TRBJ1-2	CASSLMVDREDGYTF
15	TRBV10-3	TRBJ2-2	CAISEGRTGAGELFF
15	TRBV5-1	TRBJ2-7	CASSLDREGHYEQYF
14	TRBV4-2	TRBJ2-1	CASSQGWANNEQFF
14	TRBV27	TRBJ2-2	CASSLDRGAGELFF
16	TRBV5-1	TRBJ2-1	CASSLAGGYSYNEQFF
15	TRBV9	TRBJ1-6	CASSVSGGDNSPLHF
13	TRBV19	TRBJ1-2	CASTPAGPEGYTF
17	TRBV18	TRBJ1-4	CASSPGKGSATNEKLFF
13	TRBV4-3	TRBJ2-7	CASSHELHVEQYF
16	TRBV18	TRBJ1-4	CASSPLSQGVSEKLFF
12	TRBV6-5	TRBJ1-2	CATLGQGYGYTF
13	TRBV4-1	TRBJ2-7	CASSQNLGYEQYF
14	TRBV19	TRBJ2-7	CASSMGRGNYEQYF
13	TRBV11-2	TRBJ2-7	CASSLDGGYEQYF
15	TRBV19	TRBJ1-5	CASSIRPDSNQPQHF
13	TRBV6-5	TRBJ1-2	CASSPAVNYGYTF
13	TRBV7-9	TRBJ1-1	CASSLRAETEAFF
17	TRBV5-1	TRBJ2-1	CASSLVGVPGNYNEQFF